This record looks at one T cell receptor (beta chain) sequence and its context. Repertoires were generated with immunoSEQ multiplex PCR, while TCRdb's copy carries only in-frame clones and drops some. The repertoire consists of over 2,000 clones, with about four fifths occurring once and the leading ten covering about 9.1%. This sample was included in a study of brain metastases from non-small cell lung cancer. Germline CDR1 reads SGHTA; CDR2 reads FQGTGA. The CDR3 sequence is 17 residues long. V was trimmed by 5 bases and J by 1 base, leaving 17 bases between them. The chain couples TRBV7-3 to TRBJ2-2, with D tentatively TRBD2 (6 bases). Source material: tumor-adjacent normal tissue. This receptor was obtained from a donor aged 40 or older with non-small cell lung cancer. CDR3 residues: CASSPPNGGQNTGELFF. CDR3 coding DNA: TGTGCCAGCAGCCCCCCGAACGGGGGTCAGAACACCGGGGAGCTGTTTTTT.